The clone carrying this TCR beta chain has more than one count but fewer than ten. The antigen is unknown. The TCR alpha and TCR beta cDNA libraries, bearing sample barcodes and UMIs, were generated by 5'RACE using constant-segment primers. TCRdb analysed the 5' RACE reads with MiXCR anew, one entry per CDR3 protein. This table holds 360,000 or so distinct CDR3 sequences, around 27% found once. The J segment lost 5 bases and the V segment lost 5 bases, leaving 8 bases of the junction unmatched. This CDR3 comprises 15 residues. This record belongs to a study of T-cell memory formation after mild COVID-19. About the study: Across donors, TCR clusters were largely donor specific.

Study-level findings and limits: The finding that pre-infection memory included some responding clones suggested that cross-reactive memory joined. There was no confirmation that second-wave clones peaking on day 37 were SARS-CoV-2 specific.

The rearrangement links TRBV12-3 or TRBV12-4 to TRBJ1-4; TRBD1 agrees at 7 bases. Input material: PBMCs or a T cell subset sorted from them (not recorded which). The TCR was taken from an adult woman who had mild COVID-19 (a few samples of this study predate the infection). Cell type and time point are not known. CDR3 coding DNA: TGTGCCAGCAGTCCCCAGGGGGGGGTAAATGAAAAACTGTTTTTT. This sequence encodes CASSPQGGVNEKLFF.